The rows below give T cell receptor beta chains drawn from one sample of a study of T-cell reconstitution after alpha-beta-depleted transplantation in children. MiXCR, applied by TCRdb to the PCR reads, yields one record per CDR3 protein. The sample shows approximately 85,000 distinct CDR3 sequences, roughly 14% of them seen only once. The sample was PBMCs, mostly from graft donor cells, taken 180 days after TCRalphabeta/CD19-depleted stem cell transplant. These receptor sequences come from a male patient aged 2-15 years who had a stem cell transplant for acute lymphoblastic leukemia, so the T cells may come from the graft donor. The CDR3 runs from the conserved cysteine through the conserved F or W. The D gene is left open where the match is weak. Expanded clones are given a class, and other clones once, few, many or no size at all.

d_call clone_size j_call v_call cdr3_nt cdr3_aa
. few TRBJ1-4 TRBV29-1 TGCAGCGTTGCTGGATGGGATGAAAAACTGTTTTTT CSVAGWDEKLFF
. few TRBJ1-2 TRBV5-6 TGTGCCAGCAGCTTGCAGCGCTTATATGGCTACACCTTC CASSLQRLYGYTF
TRBD1 few TRBJ2-7 TRBV6-5 TGTGCCAGCAGTTCCCTCCCAGGGGGCAGGCCCTACGAGCAGTACTTC CASSSLPGGRPYEQYF
. few TRBJ1-5 TRBV13 TGTGCCAGCAGCTTTAGGGGTAGCAATCAGCCCCAGCATTTT CASSFRGSNQPQHF
TRBD1 . TRBJ1-2 TRBV29-1 TGCAGCGTTTCCTCAGGGGGCGGCGATGGCTACACCTTC CSVSSGGGDGYTF
TRBD1 few TRBJ2-1 TRBV3-1 TGTGCCAGCAGCCAAGTAATATCGTCGGGACAGGCCTACAATGAGCAGTTCTTC CASSQVISSGQAYNEQFF
TRBD1 few TRBJ2-3 TRBV9 TGTGCCAGCAGCTTTTCGGGGACAGGTCGACGAGATACGCAGTATTTT CASSFSGTGRRDTQYF
TRBD1 many TRBJ2-7 TRBV12-3/TRBV12-4 TGTGCCAGCAGTCTCGGACAGGGGCGCACCTACGAGCAGTACTTC CASSLGQGRTYEQYF
. . TRBJ2-6 TRBV7-9 TGTGCCAGCAGCCCGCGGGACATCTGGGCCAACGTCCTGACTTTC CASSPRDIWANVLTF
. . TRBJ1-5 TRBV6-5 TGTGCCAGCAGTTATTACGGCAATCAGCCCCAGCATTTT CASSYYGNQPQHF
TRBD1 . TRBJ2-5 TRBV4-2 TGTGCCAGCAGCCAGGTACACGTACAGGGGACAGAGACCCAGTACTTC CASSQVHVQGTETQYF
TRBD2 many TRBJ2-5 TRBV28 TGTGCCAGCAGTGACGGGGGGGCCGGGGAGACCCAGTACTTC CASSDGGAGETQYF
TRBD1 many TRBJ2-3 TRBV29-1 TGCAGCGTTTCACCTTACAGGGGAACGCAGTATTTT CSVSPYRGTQYF